Shown below are 6 T cell receptor beta chains from a single sample sequenced in a study of type 1 regulatory T cells. A single record per CDR3 protein comes from TCRdb applying MiXCR to the reads. The sample carries 13,000 to 15,000 distinct CDR3 sequences, roughly 15% recorded once. No antigen is known for these receptors. The source material was cultured T cells, either the whole culture or a sorted T cell fraction (not recorded which). The receptors stem from a human donor in good health.

The chain uses TRBV7-2 and TRBJ2-7; 7 bases are shared with TRBD2. V was pared by 6 bases and J by 0 bases, with 5 bases of the junction left unmatched. The CDR3 contains 14 residues. Looked up from germline, CDR1 is SGHTA and CDR2 is FQGNSA. The CDR3 region has the DNA TGTGCCAGCAGACCCGGGACTAACTCCTACGAGCAGTACTTC. As protein: CASRPGTNSYEQYF. Looking up the rest from reference TRBV7-2 and TRBJ2-7 gives the full variable domain: GAGVSQSPSNKVTEKGKDVELRCDPISGHTALYWYRQSLGQGLEFLIYFQGNSAPDKSGLPSDRFSAERTGGSVSTLTIQRTQQEDSAVYLCASRPGTNSYEQYFGPGTRLTVT.

In this sample, this clonotype turned up a few times. V is TRBV6-5 and J is TRBJ2-7; TRBD2 matches at 9 bases. V lost 5 bases and J lost 5; bases outside the gene matches: 7. CDR3 length equals 14 residues. The germline CDR1 and CDR2 sequences are MNHEY and SVGAGI. CDR3 amino acids: CASSVGLAHDEQYF. The DNA for the CDR3 is TGTGCCAGCAGTGTGGGACTAGCACACGACGAGCAGTACTTC.

The table lists this clonotype with many counts. V usage is TRBV5-1 and J usage is TRBJ1-6; maybe TRBD1 (5 bases). Per the germline V gene, CDR1 is SGHRS and CDR2 is YFSETQ. The CDR3 runs to 15 residues. Trimming took 4 bases from V and 7 from J, leaving 15 bases between them. The CDR3 loop reads CASSARDGRNSPLHF. In nucleotides, the CDR3 is TGCGCCAGCAGCGCCCGGGACGGACGAAATTCACCCCTCCACTTT.

This chain uses TRBV18 with TRBJ2-7; TRBD1 agrees at 9 bases. Trimming took 2 bases from V and 6 from J; bases not matched to a gene: 11. Germline assignment: CDR1 KGHSH and CDR2 LQKENI. The length of the CDR3 is 16 residues. The CDR3: CASSPFRPGTGSEQYF. The DNA for the CDR3 is TGTGCCAGCTCACCATTTCGCCCAGGGACAGGGAGCGAGCAGTACTTC.

The sample holds many counts of this clonotype. The chain carries TRBV28 and TRBJ2-7, with TRBD2 matching over 15 bases. Germline V gene data show CDR1 as MDHEN and CDR2 as SYDVKM. This CDR3 is 16 amino acids long. The V segment lost 5 bases and the J segment 10 bases; nucleotides outside the gene matches: 12. The CDR3 here is CASSAPGLAGGQIQYF. The CDR3 coding sequence is TGTGCCAGCAGTGCCCCGGGACTAGCGGGAGGTCAAATACAGTACTTC.

A note on this clonotype: This may be a read error, as it is one base from a much larger clone. V gene TRBV20-1 combines with J gene TRBJ2-7, with unresolved D. Germline CDR1 DFQATT, CDR2 SNEGSKA (reference sequence). With 3 bases removed from V and 0 bases from J, the gap between germline ends came to 15 bases. The CDR3 is made up of 15 amino acids. CDR3 loop: CSASNSGSSSYEQYF. CDR3 nucleotide sequence: TGCAGTGCTAGCAATTCCGGTTCGAGCTCCTACGAGCAGTACTTC.